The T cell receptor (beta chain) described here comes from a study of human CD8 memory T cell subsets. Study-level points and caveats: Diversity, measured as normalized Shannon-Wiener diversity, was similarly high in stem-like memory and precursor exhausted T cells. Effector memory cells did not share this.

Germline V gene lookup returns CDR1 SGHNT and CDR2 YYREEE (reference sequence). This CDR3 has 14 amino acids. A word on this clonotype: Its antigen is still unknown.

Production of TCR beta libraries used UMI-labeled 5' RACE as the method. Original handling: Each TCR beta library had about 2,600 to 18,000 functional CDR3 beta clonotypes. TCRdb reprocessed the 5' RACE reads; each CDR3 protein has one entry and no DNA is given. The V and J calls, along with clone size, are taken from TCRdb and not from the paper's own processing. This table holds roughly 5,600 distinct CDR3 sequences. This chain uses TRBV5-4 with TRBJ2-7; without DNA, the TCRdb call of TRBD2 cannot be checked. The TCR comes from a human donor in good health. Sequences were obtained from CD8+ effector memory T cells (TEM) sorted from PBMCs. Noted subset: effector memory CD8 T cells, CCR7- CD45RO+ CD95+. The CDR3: CASSLGGLRYEQYF.